This TCR beta chain was found in a study of blood T cell repertoires in COVID-19. On the study more broadly: Sites in the United States, Italy and Spain provided acute and convalescent COVID-19 samples. Nucleic acid was either cDNA or gDNA, and it came from T cells, B-cell-depleted T cells, or PBMCs.

In this sample, this clone turned up a few times. Per the authors' pipeline: Counts of nucleated cells, estimated from reference gene primer amplification, were obtained. Only in-frame clones appear in the TCRdb table, and some are missing; sequencing was by immunoSEQ multiplex PCR. V and J calls and clone size are those listed in that table; D and trimming were worked out from the DNA. In the table there are some 200,000 clones, over 70% of which are singletons. This CDR3 has 16 residues. In germline, CDR1 is SGHTA, CDR2 FQGNSA. With V trimmed by 5 bases and J by 6 bases, 14 bases remained unmatched.

This TCR was recovered from a woman between 65 and 79 years old with acute or convalescent COVID-19. Sequencing was performed on peripheral blood. The chain is built from TRBV7-2 and TRBJ1-2; 8 bases match TRBD1. The CDR3 sequence: CASSLGTGYADNGYTF. Written as DNA, the CDR3 is TGTGCCAGCAGCCTCGGGACAGGCTATGCCGATAATGGCTACACCTTC.